What follows describes a single T cell receptor beta chain. Its cognate antigen is unknown. This entry is derived from a study of cytomegalovirus exposure and HLA in healthy donors. Findings of the study overall: TCR clusters originating in the first cohort tended to co-occur in the 110 or so validation repertoires, according to a later analysis. Most sequenced TCRs were rare (though some public TCRs occurred in many donors).

TCRdb's table, derived via immunoSEQ multiplex PCR, lists solely in-frame clones and lacks some. This sample has some 140,000 clones; approximately 84% occur once, and the top ten carry approximately 1.4%. Germline values: CDR1 SGHAT, CDR2 FQNNGV. The V end was cut by 1 base, the J end by 6 bases, with 16 bases between. This CDR3 spans 15 amino acids. Sequencing was done on a sample of PBMCs. V gene TRBV11-2 combines with J gene TRBJ2-7, with a weak D call TRBD1 (5 bases). This receptor was identified in a woman aged 25 to 45 in good health and CMV-seronegative. The CDR3 loop reads CASSLVVQGRGEQYF. The CDR3 coding sequence is TGTGCCAGCAGCTTAGTTGTCCAGGGTAGAGGCGAGCAGTACTTC.